Shown below are 7 T cell receptor beta chains from a single sample sequenced in a study of blood T cell repertoires in COVID-19. Generated by immunoSEQ multiplex PCR, the TCRdb table keeps only in-frame clones and is missing some. Among 100,000 to 150,000 clones listed, 84% were seen once. The sample consisted of peripheral blood. The source is a woman aged 25-40 years who had recovered from COVID-19.

The chain carries TRBV10-3 and TRBJ2-1, with 12 bases that match TRBD2. There are 14 residues in the CDR3. CDR1 and CDR2 (germline): ENHRY, SYGVKD. V lost 6 bases to trimming and J lost 8 bases; unmatched junction nucleotides: 5. The CDR3 loop is CAIRGTSGFDEQFF. Here the CDR3 DNA reads TGTGCCATCAGGGGGACTAGCGGGTTCGATGAGCAGTTCTTC.

The chain has TRBV7-3 and TRBJ2-7, with no clear D. CDR1 is SGHTA, CDR2 FQGTGA, per germline. The V end was cut by 3 bases, the J end by 7 bases, with 16 bases between. The CDR3 consists of 14 residues. The DNA for the CDR3 is TGTGCCAGCAGCTTCTCGAGATCCTCACGGGAGCAGTACTTC. The encoded protein is CASSFSRSSREQYF.

J is TRBJ1-1 and V is TRBV5-8, with 7 bases aligning to TRBD1. The germline V gene encodes CDR1 SGHTS and CDR2 YDEGEE. CDR3 length: 15 amino acids. J lost 1 base, V lost 2 bases, and 5 bases had no gene match. CDR3 nucleotide sequence: TGTGCCAGCAGCTTTAGGGACAGAAGGAACACTGAAGCTTTCTTT. This codes for CASSFRDRRNTEAFF.

This rearrangement joins TRBV4-1 to TRBJ1-4; D might be TRBD1 (5 bases). Germline-derived CDR1 and CDR2 are MGHRA and YSYEKL. The CDR3 covers 15 residues. V gave up 6 bases and J gave up 8 bases, with 19 bases separating them. The CDR3 region is CASRSIRGFSEKLFF. The CDR3 DNA follows: TGCGCCAGCAGATCGATCCGGGGGTTTTCAGAAAAACTGTTTTTT.

V is TRBV7-6 and J is TRBJ2-5, with TRBD1 identical over 11 bases. The ends lost 5 bases at V and 1 base at J; junction bases unmatched: 6. The CDR3 runs 16 residues. The germline V gene encodes CDR1 SGHVS and CDR2 FNYEAQ. DNA for the CDR3: TGTGCCAGCAGCCCACGGACAGGGGGCGTCCAAGAGACCCAGTACTTC. Translation: CASSPRTGGVQETQYF.

The chain recombines TRBV6-5 with TRBJ1-1; no clear D gene. Germline loops: CDR1 MNHEY, CDR2 SVGAGI. The CDR3 covers 13 residues. V was trimmed by 5 bases and J by 4 bases, leaving 11 bases between them. The CDR3 nucleotides are TGTGCCAGCAGTCGCACATTTCTCACTGAAGCTTTCTTT. It encodes CASSRTFLTEAFF.

The chain carries TRBV6-4 and TRBJ1-4; the D is unclear. The CDR3 covers 14 residues. Germline V gene lookup returns CDR1 MRHNA and CDR2 SNTAGT. Trimming stripped 4 bases from V and 5 bases from J, with 11 bases between. CDR3 sequence (DNA): TGTGCCAGCAGTGGAAACATGAGGAATGAAAAACTGTTTTTT. Protein sequence: CASSGNMRNEKLFF.